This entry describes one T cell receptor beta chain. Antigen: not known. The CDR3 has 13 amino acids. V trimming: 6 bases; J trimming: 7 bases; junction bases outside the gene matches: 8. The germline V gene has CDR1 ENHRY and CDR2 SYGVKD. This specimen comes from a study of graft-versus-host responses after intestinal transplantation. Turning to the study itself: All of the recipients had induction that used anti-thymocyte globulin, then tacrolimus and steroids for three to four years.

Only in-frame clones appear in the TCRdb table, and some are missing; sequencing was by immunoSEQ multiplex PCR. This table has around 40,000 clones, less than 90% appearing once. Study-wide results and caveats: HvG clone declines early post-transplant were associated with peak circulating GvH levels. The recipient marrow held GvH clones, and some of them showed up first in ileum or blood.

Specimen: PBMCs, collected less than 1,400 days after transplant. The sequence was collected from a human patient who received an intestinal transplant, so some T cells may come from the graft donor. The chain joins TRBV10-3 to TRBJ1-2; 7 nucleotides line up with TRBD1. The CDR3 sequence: CAIREGAIGGYTF. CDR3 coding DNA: TGTGCCATCAGGGAGGGGGCGATAGGTGGCTACACCTTC.